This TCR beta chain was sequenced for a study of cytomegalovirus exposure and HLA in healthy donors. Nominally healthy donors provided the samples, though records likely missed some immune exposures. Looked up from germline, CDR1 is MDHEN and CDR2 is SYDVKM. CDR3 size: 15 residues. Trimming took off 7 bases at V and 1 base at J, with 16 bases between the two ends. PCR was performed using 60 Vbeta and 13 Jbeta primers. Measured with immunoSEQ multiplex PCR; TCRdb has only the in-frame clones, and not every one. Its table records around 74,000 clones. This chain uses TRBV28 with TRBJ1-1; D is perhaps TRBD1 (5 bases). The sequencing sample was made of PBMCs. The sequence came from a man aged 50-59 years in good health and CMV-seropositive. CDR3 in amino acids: CASTPLGQGNTEAFF. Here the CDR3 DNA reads TGTGCCAGCACCCCACTGGGGCAGGGGAACACTGAAGCTTTCTTT.